This TCR beta chain was recorded in a study of blood T cell repertoires in COVID-19. The data were produced by immunoSEQ multiplex PCR, yet TCRdb's version contains in-frame clones alone and is incomplete. The sample shows about 50,000 clones, about 88% of them seen only once. The ends were cut back, 4 bases at V and 4 bases at J, with 12 bases in the middle. Germline CDR1 and CDR2: SGHTA and FQGNSA. CDR3 length equals 14 residues. Sequencing was performed on peripheral blood. The receptor was derived from a human donor in a cohort sampled during active COVID-19. This chain connects TRBV7-2 to TRBJ2-3; tentatively, D is TRBD2 (6 bases). This chain's CDR3 is CASSSQRAPDTQYF. CDR3 DNA: TGTGCCAGCAGCTCTCAGCGGGCCCCAGATACGCAGTATTTT. The whole variable domain, filled in from reference TRBV7-2 and TRBJ2-3, reads GAGVSQSPSNKVTEKGKDVELRCDPISGHTALYWYRQSLGQGLEFLIYFQGNSAPDKSGLPSDRFSAERTGGSVSTLTIQRTQQEDSAVYLCASSSQRAPDTQYFGPGTRLTVL.